Each of the 26 T cell receptor gamma chains below was sequenced from the same sample in a study of γδ T cells in repeated Plasmodium falciparum infection. Gammadelta T cells were flow-sorted from PBMC into Vgamma9/Vdelta2+ and Vdelta2-negative populations for bulk analysis. TCRdb reprocessed the multiplex PCR reads through CATT. The data show 25,000 to 35,000 gamma-chain clones, under 1.5% seen once. Sequencing was done on a sample of gamma-delta T cells from blood. Source of these receptors: a pool of human donors (malaria-infected and uninfected, not separated).

The table lists this clone with a few counts. The protein recorded in TCRdb matches a much larger clone and deviates from this DNA's translation at residue 11, suggesting a read error; the protein here is obtained by translating the DNA. The V gene call is TRGV3, and the J gene call is absent. Per the germline V gene, CDR1 is VTNTFY and CDR2 is YDVSTARD (reference sequence). CDR3 size: 13 residues. The CDR3 coding sequence is TGTGCCACCTGGCGTTATAGTGATTGGATCGAGACGTTT. Translating gives CATWRYSDWIETF.

This clone was counted many times. This may come from a read error, since a much larger clone is one base off. The chain has TRGV4 and TRGJ1 or TRGJ2. Germline lookup yields CDR1 EGSTGY and CDR2 YDSYTSSV. CDR3 length: 13 residues. After removal of 0 bases from V and 5 bases from J, the junction contained 4 bases not matched to a gene. The CDR3 sequence: CATWDGHNYKKLF. The CDR3 DNA sequence: TGTGCCACCTGGGATGGGCATAATTATAAGAAACTCTTT.

This clone was observed a handful of times. TCRdb's protein, taken from a much larger clone, differs from this DNA's translation at residue 12, likely owing to a read error; the protein displayed comes from the DNA. The chain uses TRGV9 and TRGJ1 or TRGJ2. Germline matching of the DNA provided the J gene here, since TCRdb leaves it blank. Per germline, CDR1 GITISATS and CDR2 ISYDGTV (reference sequence). The CDR3 totals 17 residues. With V trimmed by 0 bases and J by 6 bases, 17 bases remained unmatched. CDR3 nucleotides: TGTGCCTTGTGGGAGGTGCACACCGAACTCAGGTGTTATAAGAAACTCTTT. Translated: CALWEVHTELRCYKKLF.

This clone has at least ten counts. TCRdb assigns this DNA the protein of a much larger clone, which departs from its translation at residue 4; this likely reflects a read error, and the protein shown comes from translating the DNA. V and J are TRGV9 and TRGJP. The J gene, missing from TCRdb, was assigned here through DNA to germline matching. There are 15 residues in the CDR3. Germline V gene sequence: CDR1 GITISATS, CDR2 ISYDGTV (reference sequence). CDR3 sequence: CALREDRLGKKIKVF. DNA of the CDR3: TGTGCCTTGAGGGAGGATCGGTTGGGCAAAAAAATCAAGGTATTT.

This clone was seen at least ten times. A read error may explain this, as a much larger clone is one base away. This sample also contains other DNA sequences that code for the same CDR3. The rearrangement links TRGV9 to TRGJ1 or TRGJ2. Germline values: CDR1 GITISATS, CDR2 ISYDGTV (reference sequence). The CDR3 totals 11 residues. Trimming at V came to 2 bases and at J to 7 bases, leaving 2 bases not matched to a gene. CDR3 nucleotide sequence: TGTGCCTTGTGGGAGGCCTATAAGAAACTCTTT. Protein: CALWEAYKKLF.

Of note for this clone: The TCRdb protein comes from a much larger clone and disagrees with this DNA's translation at residue 6, likely due to a read error; the protein given here is derived from the DNA. The chain recombines TRGV9 with TRGJ1 or TRGJ2. The J gene is absent in TCRdb and was assigned here via DNA matching to germline. Germline lookup yields CDR1 GITISATS and CDR2 ISYDGTV (reference sequence). V gave up 3 bases and J gave up 6 bases; unmatched junction bases: 8. This CDR3 comprises 13 residues. In DNA, the CDR3 is TGTGCCTTGTGGGAGTCCGACGGTTATAAGAAACTCTTT. Translated: CALWESDGYKKLF.

The table lists this clone with many counts. A much more abundant neighbour one base away suggests this may be a read error. At the DNA level, this CDR3 is encoded by other sequences in the same sample as well. The gene calls are TRGV2 and TRGJ1 or TRGJ2. This CDR3 is built from 14 residues. CDR1 and CDR2 from the germline V gene are EGSNGY and YDSYNSKV. Trimming removed 0 bases from V and 3 bases from J; junction bases left unmatched: 5. The CDR3: CATWDGPGYYKKLF. The CDR3 DNA reads as TGTGCCACCTGGGACGGGCCGGGTTATTATAAGAAACTCTTT.

In regard to this clone: The protein given by TCRdb reflects a much larger clone and differs at residue 3 from this DNA's translation, likely from a read error; the protein shown is the DNA's translation. The chain uses TRGV4 and TRGJ1 or TRGJ2. The CDR3 has 11 residues. Germline CDR1 and CDR2: EGSTGY and YDSYTSSV. The CDR3 here is CAAWDGPRKLF. CDR3 DNA sequence: TGTGCCGCCTGGGATGGCCCGAGGAAACTCTTT.

This clone has ten or more counts. A much larger clonotype is one base distant, so this may be a read error. The V call is TRGV8, the J call TRGJ1 or TRGJ2. Germline CDR1 VENAVY, CDR2 YDSYNSRV. J gave up 5 bases and V 5 bases, and 3 bases lay outside the gene matches. This CDR3 is 11 amino acids long. CDR3 protein: CATWANYKKLF. The CDR3 DNA sequence: TGTGCCACCTGGGCGAATTATAAGAAACTCTTT.

In its sample, this clone was seen many times. TCRdb shows a much larger clone's protein in place of this DNA's translation, and the two differ at residue 14, likely through a read error; the protein shown is translated from the DNA. The J gene was not called, though the V gene is TRGV9. The CDR3 sequence is 16 residues long. CDR1 and CDR2 (germline): GITISATS, ISYDGTV (reference sequence). The CDR3 region is CALWREGELGKKIRVF. The CDR3 DNA sequence: TGTGCCTTGTGGCGTGAGGGAGAGTTGGGCAAAAAAATCAGGGTATTT.

This clone was counted a few times. Given a far larger clone just one base away, this is likely a sequencing read error. In the same sample, other DNA sequences code for this CDR3. The chain carries TRGV9 and TRGJP. The J gene was not available in TCRdb and was assigned here by matching the DNA to germline segments. The CDR3 is 18 amino acids. The germline V gene encodes CDR1 GITISATS and CDR2 ISYDGTV (reference sequence). DNA for the CDR3: TGTGCCTTGTGGGAGGTGCTCGAGGTCGAGTTAGGCAAAAAAATCAAGGTATTT. Translation gives CALWEVLEVELGKKIKVF.

Within the sample, this clone is medium-sized. Distinct nucleotide sequences in the sample also encode this CDR3. The chain couples TRGV3 to TRGJP1. Germline CDR1 VTNTFY, CDR2 YDVSTARD (reference sequence). The CDR3 runs 15 residues. J was trimmed by 2 bases and V by 0 bases; bases with no gene match: 3. The CDR3 coding sequence is TGTGCCACCTGGGACAGGCCGACCACTGGTTGGTTCAAGATATTT. Translated, it gives CATWDRPTTGWFKIF.

To note about this clone: A far larger clone is one nucleotide away, so this likely arose from a read error. Other DNA sequences in this specimen translate into the identical CDR3. The rearrangement uses TRGV9 and TRGJ1 or TRGJ2. The J gene, left out of TCRdb, was set here by checking the DNA against germline. In germline, CDR1 is GITISATS, CDR2 ISYDGTV (reference sequence). The CDR3 runs 12 residues. For the CDR3, the DNA is TGCGCCTTGTGGGTGGGAGGTTATAAGAAACTCTTT. The encoded protein is CALWVGGYKKLF.

This clone was counted only a few times. For this DNA, TCRdb reports the protein of a much larger clone, which diverges at residue 11, most likely from a read error; the protein presented here is translated directly from the DNA. DNA of the CDR3: TGTGCCACCTGGGATAGTAGTGATTGGATCAGGACGTTT. Amino acid sequence: CATWDSSDWIRTF. A V gene of TRGV8 was called, but no J gene was assigned. The CDR3 runs to 13 residues. The germline V gene encodes CDR1 VENAVY and CDR2 YDSYNSRV.

This clone has more than one count but fewer than ten. TCRdb's protein, taken from a much larger clone, differs from this DNA's translation at residue 10, likely owing to a read error; the protein displayed comes from the DNA. The CDR3 sequence: CATWDGQNYHKKLF. In DNA, the CDR3 is TGTGCCACCTGGGACGGTCAGAATTATCATAAGAAACTCTTT. The V call is TRGV5, the J call TRGJ1 or TRGJ2. Matching the DNA to germline supplied the J gene, which TCRdb does not give. This CDR3 spans 14 amino acids. Germline V CDR1 and CDR2: VINAFY, YDVSNSKD.

The sample holds many counts of this clone. The TCRdb protein, from a much larger clone, departs from this DNA's translation at residue 9, likely by read error; the protein shown derives from the DNA. Here the V gene is TRGV9, but the J gene went uncalled. The CDR3 contains 11 residues. The V gene's germline CDR1 is GITISATS and CDR2 ISYDGTV (reference sequence). The CDR3 nucleotides read TGTGCCTTGTGGGATTATTATAAGGAACTCTTT. Protein product: CALWDYYKELF.

This clone has a handful of counts. Only one base separates this from a far larger clonotype, so it likely reflects a read error. CDR3 bases: TGCGCCACCTGGGAATGTGATACCACTGGTTGGTTCAAGATATTT. As protein: CATWECDTTGWFKIF. J is TRGJP1 and V is TRGV4. TCRdb lists no J gene, so it was determined here by aligning the DNA to germline. The length of the CDR3 is 15 residues. Per germline, CDR1 EGSTGY and CDR2 YDSYTSSV.

As for this clone: TCRdb records a much larger clone's protein for this DNA, with a difference at residue 7 that likely arises from a read error; the protein given is the translation of the DNA. V is TRGV2 and J is TRGJP. In the absence of a J gene in TCRdb, the DNA was matched to germline to assign it here. The CDR3 consists of 17 residues. The V gene's germline CDR1 is EGSNGY and CDR2 YDSYNSKV. The ends lost 2 bases at V and 4 bases at J; junction bases unmatched: 5. The CDR3 coding sequence is TGTGCCACCTGGGACGCCAGCCAAGAGTTGGGCAAAAAAATCAAGGTATTT. The encoded protein is CATWDASQELGKKIKVF.

This clone has at least ten counts. A read error likely explains why the TCRdb protein, taken from a much larger clone, differs from this DNA's translation at residue 3; the protein shown is translated from the DNA. The rearrangement joins TRGV9 to TRGJP. In the absence of a J gene in TCRdb, the DNA was matched to germline to assign it here. The germline V gene has CDR1 GITISATS and CDR2 ISYDGTV (reference sequence). The CDR3 loop spans 15 amino acids. CDR3 residues: CASWEDRLGKKIKVF. The CDR3 nucleotides are TGTGCCTCGTGGGAGGATCGGTTGGGCAAAAAAATCAAGGTATTT.

This clone ranks as medium-sized. V is TRGV9 and J is TRGJP. This CDR3 region has 18 residues. The germline V gene has CDR1 GITISATS and CDR2 ISYDGTV (reference sequence). J gave up 5 bases and V 0 bases, and 7 bases lay outside the gene matches. This CDR3 is CALWEVHVKELGKKIKVF. The CDR3 DNA is TGTGCCTTGTGGGAGGTGCATGTAAAAGAGTTGGGCAAAAAAATCAAGGTATTT.

This clone was seen repeatedly, ten times or more. The TCRdb protein comes from a much larger clone and disagrees with this DNA's translation at residue 3, likely due to a read error; the protein given here is derived from the DNA. The gene calls are TRGV9 and TRGJP. TCRdb leaves out the J gene; it was filled in here by matching the DNA to germline. The CDR3 loop spans 15 amino acids. Per germline, CDR1 GITISATS and CDR2 ISYDGTV (reference sequence). The DNA for the CDR3 is TGTGCCTCGTGGACAGAAGAGTTGGGCAAAAAAATCAAGGTATTT. Translated, it gives CASWTEELGKKIKVF.

This clone has a count of ten or more. The chain links TRGV9 to TRGJP. Trimming took 0 bases from V and 7 from J; bases not matched to a gene: 6. Germline CDR1 GITISATS, CDR2 ISYDGTV (reference sequence). The length of the CDR3 is 17 residues. The DNA for the CDR3 is TGTGCCTTGTGGGAGGTGCTCAATGAGTTGGGCAAAAAAATCAAGGTATTT. It codes for CALWEVLNELGKKIKVF.

The table lists this clone with a few counts. TCRdb's entry gives the protein of a much larger clone, which mismatches this DNA's translation at residue 11, likely from a read error; the protein reported here is translated from the DNA. The chain has TRGV9 and TRGJP1. Here the J gene came from matching the DNA to germline, since TCRdb omits it. CDR3 length equals 14 residues. Per germline, CDR1 GITISATS and CDR2 ISYDGTV (reference sequence). The CDR3 nucleotides read TGTGCCTTGTGGGAGGTTCGGGGGGGTTGGTACAAGATATTT. Protein product: CALWEVRGGWYKIF.

With regard to this clone: This may come from a read error, since a much larger clone is one base off. The CDR3 protein is CATWEFPRYYKKLF. The CDR3 DNA is TGTGCCACCTGGGAATTCCCTCGTTATTATAAGAAACTCTTT. The rearrangement uses TRGV4 and TRGJ1 or TRGJ2. CDR1 and CDR2 (germline): EGSTGY, YDSYTSSV. V lost 4 bases to trimming and J lost 3 bases; unmatched junction nucleotides: 9. The CDR3 is made up of 14 amino acids.

This clone was counted ten times or more. The amino acid sequence in TCRdb belongs to a much larger clone and departs from this DNA's translation at residue 3, likely a sequencing read error; the sequence shown is translated from the DNA. The chain combines TRGV9 with TRGJ1 or TRGJ2. The J gene was missing in TCRdb and was found by matching the end of the DNA to germline. The germline gives CDR1 GITISATS, CDR2 ISYDGTV (reference sequence). The CDR3 has 13 residues. The CDR3 DNA is TGTGCCTCGTGGGAGCCCCCTTATTATAAGAAACTCTTT. Translating it yields CASWEPPYYKKLF.

This clone has a handful of counts. Translating this DNA gives a protein that differs at residue 3 from the TCRdb one, which belongs to a much larger clone; a read error is likely, and the protein shown is this translation. The V gene corresponds to TRGV2; no J gene was called. Germline-derived CDR1 and CDR2 are EGSNGY and YDSYNSKV. This CDR3 has 9 residues. DNA for the CDR3: TGTGCCGCCTGGGCCGGGAAGCTCTTT. This gives the protein CAAWAGKLF.